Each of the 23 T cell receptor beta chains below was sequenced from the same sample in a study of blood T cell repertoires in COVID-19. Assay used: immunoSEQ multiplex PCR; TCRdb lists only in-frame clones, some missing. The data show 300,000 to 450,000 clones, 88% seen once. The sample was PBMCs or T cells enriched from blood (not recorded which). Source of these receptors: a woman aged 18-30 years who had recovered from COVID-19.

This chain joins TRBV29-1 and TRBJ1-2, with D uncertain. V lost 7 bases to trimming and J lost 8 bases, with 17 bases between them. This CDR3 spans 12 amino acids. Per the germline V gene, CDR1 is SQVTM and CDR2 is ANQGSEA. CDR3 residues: CSAKSGGLGYTF. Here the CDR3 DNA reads TGCAGCGCCAAAAGCGGAGGGCTGGGCTACACCTTC.

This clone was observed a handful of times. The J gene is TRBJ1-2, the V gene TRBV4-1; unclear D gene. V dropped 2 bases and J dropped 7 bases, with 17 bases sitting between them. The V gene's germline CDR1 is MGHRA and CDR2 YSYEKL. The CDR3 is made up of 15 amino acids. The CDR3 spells CASSQPGWRAGGYTF. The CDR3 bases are TGCGCCAGCAGCCAACCGGGGTGGAGGGCGGGTGGCTACACCTTC.

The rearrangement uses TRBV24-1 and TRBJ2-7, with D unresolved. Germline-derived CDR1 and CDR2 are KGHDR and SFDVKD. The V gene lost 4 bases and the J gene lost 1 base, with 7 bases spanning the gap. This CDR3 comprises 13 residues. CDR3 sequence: CATSEGWSYEQYF. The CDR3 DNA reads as TGTGCCACCAGTGAGGGCTGGTCCTACGAGCAGTACTTC.

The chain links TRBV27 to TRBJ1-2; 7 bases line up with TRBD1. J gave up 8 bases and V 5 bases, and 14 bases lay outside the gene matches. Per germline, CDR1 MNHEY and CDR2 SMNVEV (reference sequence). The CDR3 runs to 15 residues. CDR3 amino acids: CASSVRAPTGTGYTF. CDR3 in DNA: TGTGCCAGCAGTGTAAGGGCACCGACAGGGACCGGCTACACCTTC.

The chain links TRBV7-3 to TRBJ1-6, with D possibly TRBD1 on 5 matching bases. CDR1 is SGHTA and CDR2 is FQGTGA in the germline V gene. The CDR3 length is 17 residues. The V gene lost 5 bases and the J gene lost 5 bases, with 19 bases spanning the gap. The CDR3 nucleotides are TGTGCCAGCAGCCTCCGGGGGAGGGGCGAGGATAATTCACCCCTCCACTTT. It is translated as CASSLRGRGEDNSPLHF.

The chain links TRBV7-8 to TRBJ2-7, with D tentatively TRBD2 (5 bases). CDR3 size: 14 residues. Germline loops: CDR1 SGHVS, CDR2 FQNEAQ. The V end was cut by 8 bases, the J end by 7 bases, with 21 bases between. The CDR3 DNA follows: TGTGCCAGCTTGAAGGCGCCAGCTACGGGGGAGCAGTACTTC. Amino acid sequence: CASLKAPATGEQYF.

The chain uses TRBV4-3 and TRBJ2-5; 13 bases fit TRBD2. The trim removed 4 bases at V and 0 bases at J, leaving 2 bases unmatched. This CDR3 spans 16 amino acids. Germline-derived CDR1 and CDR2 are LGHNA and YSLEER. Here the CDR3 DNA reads TGCGCCAGCAGCCCGGGACTAGCGGGGTACCAAGAGACCCAGTACTTC. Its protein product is CASSPGLAGYQETQYF.

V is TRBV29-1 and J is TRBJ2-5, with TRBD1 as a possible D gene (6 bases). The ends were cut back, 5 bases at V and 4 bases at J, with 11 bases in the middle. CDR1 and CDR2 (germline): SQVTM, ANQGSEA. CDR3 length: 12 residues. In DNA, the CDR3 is TGCAGCGTTCGCATACAGGGAGAGACCCAGTACTTC. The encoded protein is CSVRIQGETQYF.

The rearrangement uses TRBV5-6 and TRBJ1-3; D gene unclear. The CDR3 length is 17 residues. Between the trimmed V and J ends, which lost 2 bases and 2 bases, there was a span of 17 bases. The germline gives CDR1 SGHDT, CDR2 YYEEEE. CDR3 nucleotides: TGTGCCAGCAGCTTTTCCCGTTTGGGCAGAACTGGAAACACCATATATTTT. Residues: CASSFSRLGRTGNTIYF.

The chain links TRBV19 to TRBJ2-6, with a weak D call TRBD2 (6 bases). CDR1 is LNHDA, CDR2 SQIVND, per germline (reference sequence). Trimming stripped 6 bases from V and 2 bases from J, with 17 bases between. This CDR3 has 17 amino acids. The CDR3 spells CASSLPRGSPGANVLTF. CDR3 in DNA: TGTGCCAGTAGCCTCCCCCGGGGGAGCCCTGGGGCCAACGTCCTGACTTTC.

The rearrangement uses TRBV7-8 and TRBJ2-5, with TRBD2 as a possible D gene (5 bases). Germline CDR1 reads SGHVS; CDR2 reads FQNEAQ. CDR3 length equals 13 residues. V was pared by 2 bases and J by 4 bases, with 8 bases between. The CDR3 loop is CASSLPAGETQYF. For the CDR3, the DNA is TGTGCCAGCAGCTTACCGGCGGGAGAGACCCAGTACTTC.

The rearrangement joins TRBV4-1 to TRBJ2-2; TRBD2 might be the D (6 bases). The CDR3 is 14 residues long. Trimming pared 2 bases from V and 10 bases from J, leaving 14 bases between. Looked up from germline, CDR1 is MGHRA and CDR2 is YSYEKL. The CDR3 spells CASSQPGLAMELFF. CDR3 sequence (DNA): TGCGCCAGCAGCCAACCGGGACTCGCGATGGAGCTGTTTTTT.

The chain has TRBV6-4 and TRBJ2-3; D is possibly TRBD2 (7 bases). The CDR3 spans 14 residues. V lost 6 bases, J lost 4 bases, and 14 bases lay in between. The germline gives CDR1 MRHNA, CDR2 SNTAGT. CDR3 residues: CASSPGGNADTQYF. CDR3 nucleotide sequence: TGTGCCAGCAGCCCGGGGGGCAACGCAGATACGCAGTATTTT.

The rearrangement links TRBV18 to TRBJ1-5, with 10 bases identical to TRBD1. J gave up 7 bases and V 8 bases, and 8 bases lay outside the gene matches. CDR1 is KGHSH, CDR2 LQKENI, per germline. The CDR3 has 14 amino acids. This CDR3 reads CASDDRGRGQPQHF. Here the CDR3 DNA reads TGTGCCAGCGACGACAGGGGGCGCGGACAGCCCCAGCATTTT.

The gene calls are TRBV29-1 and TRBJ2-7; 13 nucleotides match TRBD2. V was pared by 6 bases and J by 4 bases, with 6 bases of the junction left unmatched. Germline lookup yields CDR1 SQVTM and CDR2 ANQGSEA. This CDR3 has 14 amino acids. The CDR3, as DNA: TGCAGCGTCACTAGCGGGGGGGTTAGGTACGAGCAGTACTTC. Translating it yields CSVTSGGVRYEQYF.

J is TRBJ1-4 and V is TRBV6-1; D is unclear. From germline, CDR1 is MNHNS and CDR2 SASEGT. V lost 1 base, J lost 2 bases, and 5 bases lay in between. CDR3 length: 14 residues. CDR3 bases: TGTGCCAGCAGTGAAGGGCCTACTAATGAAAAACTGTTTTTT. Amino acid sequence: CASSEGPTNEKLFF.

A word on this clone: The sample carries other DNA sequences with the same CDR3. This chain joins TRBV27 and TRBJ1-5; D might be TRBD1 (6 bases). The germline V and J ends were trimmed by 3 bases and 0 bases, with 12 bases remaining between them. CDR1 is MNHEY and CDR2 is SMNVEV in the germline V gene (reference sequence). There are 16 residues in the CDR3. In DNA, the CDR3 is TGTGCCAGCAGTTTCGGGGGGCAGTATAGCAATCAGCCCCAGCATTTT. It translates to CASSFGGQYSNQPQHF.

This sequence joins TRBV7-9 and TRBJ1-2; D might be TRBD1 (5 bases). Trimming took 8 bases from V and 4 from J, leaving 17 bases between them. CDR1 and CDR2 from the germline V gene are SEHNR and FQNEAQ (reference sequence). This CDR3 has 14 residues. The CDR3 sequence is CASQTGGLGYGYTF. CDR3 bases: TGTGCCAGCCAGACGGGGGGTCTGGGCTATGGCTACACCTTC.

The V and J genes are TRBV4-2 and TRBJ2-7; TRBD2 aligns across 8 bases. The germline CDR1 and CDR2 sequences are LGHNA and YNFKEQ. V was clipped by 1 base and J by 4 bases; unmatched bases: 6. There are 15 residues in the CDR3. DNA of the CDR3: TGTGCCAGCAGCCAAGGTCTTCTAGCGGGTTACGAGCAGTACTTC. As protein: CASSQGLLAGYEQYF.

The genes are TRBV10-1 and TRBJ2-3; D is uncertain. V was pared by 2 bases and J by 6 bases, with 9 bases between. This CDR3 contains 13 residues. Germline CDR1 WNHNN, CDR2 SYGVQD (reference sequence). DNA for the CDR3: TGCGCCAGCAGTGAGGTAGGAGCGGATACGCAGTATTTT. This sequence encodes CASSEVGADTQYF.

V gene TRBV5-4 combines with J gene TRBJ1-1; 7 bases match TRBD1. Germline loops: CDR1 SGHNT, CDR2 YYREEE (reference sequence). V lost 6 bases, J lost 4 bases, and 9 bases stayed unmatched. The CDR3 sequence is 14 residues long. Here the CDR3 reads CASNPQGESTEAFF. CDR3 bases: TGTGCCAGCAACCCGCAGGGGGAGAGCACTGAAGCTTTCTTT. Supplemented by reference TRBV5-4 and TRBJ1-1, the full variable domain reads ETGVTQSPTHLIKTRGQQVTLRCSSQSGHNTVSWYQQALGQGPQFIFQYYREEENGRGNFPPRFSGLQFPNYSSELNVNALELDDSALYLCASNPQGESTEAFFGQGTRLTVV.

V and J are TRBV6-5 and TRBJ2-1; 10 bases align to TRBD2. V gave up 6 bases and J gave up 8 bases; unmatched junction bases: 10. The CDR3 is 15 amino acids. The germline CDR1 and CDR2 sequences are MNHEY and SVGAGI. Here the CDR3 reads CASSSSGGVLDEQFF. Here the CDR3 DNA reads TGTGCCAGCAGCTCCAGCGGGGGGGTTTTGGATGAGCAGTTCTTC.

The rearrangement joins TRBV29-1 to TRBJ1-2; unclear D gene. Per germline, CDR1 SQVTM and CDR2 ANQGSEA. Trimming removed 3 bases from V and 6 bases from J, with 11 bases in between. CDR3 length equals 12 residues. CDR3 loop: CSVDEGLNGYTF. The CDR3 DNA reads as TGCAGCGTTGACGAGGGCTTGAATGGCTACACCTTC.